One T cell receptor beta chain is described in this entry. Which antigen it targets is not known. There are no base qualities to consult, and no much larger clone falls within one base. The immunoSEQ Assay, a bias-controlled multiplex PCR, was used to amplify TCRbeta CDR3 regions from genomic DNA. The study's own analysis went as follows. The number of nucleated cells in each sample was estimated by amplification of reference gene primers within the assay. To quantify the absolute abundance of each unique TCRbeta CDR3 rearrangement, sequence reads were collapsed and filtered. For each sample, productive Simpson clonality was calculated by taking the square root of Simpson's diversity index across productive rearrangements. What TCRdb holds here is the immuneACCESS table cut down to in-frame rearrangements. Part of the clones is not present; checked against another copy, under half of the missing clones reflect an unresolved V gene, and the others are unexplained. V, J and clone size are taken as reported in that table, and D and trimming were inferred from the DNA itself. The sample profile shows roughly 58,000 clones; 70% to 90% of them were found once. The ten largest account for around a third of the sample.

CDR1 SGHTA and CDR2 FQGTGA are derived from the germline V gene. V is reduced by 4 bases and J by 10 bases, leaving a spacing of 20 bases between them. The CDR3 measures 15 amino acids from cysteine to phenylalanine. Only CDR3 DNA remains: 45 bases, in frame from the first base. These data originate in a study of blood T cell repertoires in COVID-19 (dated by TCRdb to about 2020). Background for the entire study: The collaborator samples originated in the United States, Italy and Spain and spanned the acute and convalescent phases of COVID-19. The prospective study material was composed of cDNA or gDNA derived from T cells, B-cell-depleted T cells, or PBMCs. Subjects who had been exposed to COVID-19, were actively infected with it, or had recovered from it provided the deeply sampled blood TCRbeta repertoires that made up the dataset. The repertoires were made available in a free public database intended to serve as a resource for research on the immune response to SARS-CoV-2. Samples were obtained from the ongoing ImmuneRACE study (first 160 participants) and from 950 to 1,500 subjects provided by 6 global collaborators. The sample metadata nearly always contained a de-identified subject ID, COVID-19 status, age in years and sex. Where available, HLA class I and class II types were taken from metadata supplied by the sample provider and were not determined by assay-based typing.

In Seattle, one collaborating source enrolled patients while the infection was active and tracked those patients longitudinally over the course of disease. Each collaborating institution followed its own protocols to collect whole blood in K2EDTA tubes. For TCRbeta analysis, collaborator samples were shipped as frozen whole blood, as isolated PBMCs, or as DNA extracted from either sample type. The research as a whole found: Clinical and demographic metadata were provided uncurated, with the amount varying by source and participant.

Sequenced input: peripheral blood. The TCR was taken from a man aged 55 to 70 with COVID-19, enrolled during active disease. Here the chain combines TRBV7-3 and TRBJ2-1, and the D gene may be TRBD1, 6 bases matching. The CDR3 here reads CASSSPGHSPLEQFF. The sequence in DNA is TGTGCCAGCAGCTCGCCGGGACACAGTCCTTTGGAGCAGTTCTTC. The full variable domain, completed from the reference TRBV7-3 and TRBJ2-1 proteins outside the CDR3, reads GAGVSQTPSNKVTEKGKYVELRCDPISGHTALYWYRQSLGQGPEFLIYFQGTGAADDSGLPNDRFFAVRPEGSVSTLKIQRTERGDSAVYLCASSSPGHSPLEQFFGPGTRLTVL.